This paragraph covers one TCR beta chain sequence. The data were obtained in a study of pediatric ulcerative colitis. J lost 2 bases, V lost 10 bases, and 7 bases had no gene match. There are 13 residues in the CDR3. Looked up from germline, CDR1 is MNHNY and CDR2 is SVGAGI (reference sequence). Sequencing used immunoSEQ multiplex PCR; TCRdb keeps in-frame clones, though not all of them. Of about 64,000 clones detected, 77% appear once; the ten largest clones hold 5% to 5.5%. The V call is TRBV6-6, the J call TRBJ2-7; TRBD1 matches 8 bases. The clonotype was recovered from a boy aged 5-17 years with moderate ulcerative colitis. The specimen sequenced was blood. The CDR3 loop reads CATKGQGTYEQYF. CDR3 in DNA: TGTGCCACCAAAGGACAGGGTACCTACGAGCAGTACTTC.